The entry below describes one TCR beta chain. The record originates from a study of CD8 T cells in Susac syndrome. RNA in amounts of roughly 0.5 to 1 ug was reverse transcribed with random hexamers. An immunoSEQ multiplex PCR generated amplified TCR beta CDR3 products spanning 54 Vbeta and 13 Jbeta. MiXCR, applied by TCRdb to the immunoSEQ multiplex PCR reads, yields one record per CDR3 protein. This sample has around 81,000 distinct CDR3 sequences; approximately 95% occur once, and the top ten carry less than 0.95%. Germline V lookup: CDR1 MDHEN, CDR2 SYDVKM. The CDR3 extends over 15 amino acids. Trimming removed 5 bases at V and 0 bases at J, with 14 bases between.

The gene calls are TRBV28 and TRBJ2-7; perhaps TRBD1 as D (5 bases). The receptor was isolated from a human donor with Susac syndrome. The sample consisted of CD8+ T cells from PBMCs. The CDR3 spells CASSPPFDSSYEQYF. The CDR3 coding sequence is TGTGCCAGCAGTCCCCCTTTTGACAGCTCCTACGAGCAGTACTTC.